The 10 T cell receptor beta chains given below trace back to one sample, sequenced in a study of regulatory T cells in long-lasting Graves disease. In building TCR beta libraries, iRepertoire HTBI primers were used together with Arm-PCR of CDR3 regions. TCRdb re-analysed the multiplex PCR reads in MiXCR, keeping a single row per CDR3 protein. The sample has roughly 490,000 distinct CDR3 sequences; about 20% are singletons. Time point denoted: persistent/refractory GD, antithyroid drugs over 5 years with positive TRAb. PBMCs provided the RNA from which the TCR library was made. The input for sequencing was peripheral blood mononuclear cells (PBMCs), taken when the disease was refractory, from a patient treated with antithyroid drugs. The source of these receptors is a female donor with Graves disease.

This clonotype appeared a few times. The CDR3, as DNA: TGTGCCAGCAGCTCGAAGAGGAGGATCAACTACGAGCAGTACTTC. Amino acid sequence: CASSSKRRINYEQYF. The V call is TRBV7-9, the J call TRBJ2-7; TRBD2 is a possible D gene (5 bases). From germline, CDR1 is SEHNR and CDR2 FQNEAQ (reference sequence). Deletions cut 4 bases from V and 3 bases from J, with 16 bases between. The CDR3 runs to 15 residues. Filled out from reference TRBV7-9 and TRBJ2-7, the complete variable domain reads DTGVSQNPRHKITKRGQNVTFRCDPISEHNRLYWYRQTLGQGPEFLTYFQNEAQLEKSRLLSDRFSAERPKGSFSTLEIQRTEQGDSAMYLCASSSKRRINYEQYFGPGTRLTVT.

The table lists this clonotype with many counts. The rearrangement uses TRBV5-1 and TRBJ1-2, with D uncertain. This CDR3 region has 15 residues. V was shortened by 0 bases and J by 0 bases, with 9 bases between the two germline ends. Germline-derived CDR1 and CDR2 are SGHRS and YFSETQ. CDR3 in DNA: TGCGCCAGCAGCTTGGACGGAACCACTAACTATGGCTACACCTTC. Its protein product is CASSLDGTTNYGYTF. The entire variable domain, with the rest obtained from reference TRBV5-1 and TRBJ1-2, is as follows: KAGVTQTPRYLIKTRGQQVTLSCSPISGHRSVSWYQQTPGQGLQFLFEYFSETQRNKGNFPGRFSGRQFSNSRSEMNVSTLELGDSALYLCASSLDGTTNYGYTFGSGTRLTVV.

This clonotype was counted at least ten times. The chain joins TRBV10-1 to TRBJ2-5; no clear D gene. Germline V CDR1 and CDR2: WNHNN, SYGVQD (reference sequence). The ends were cut back, 8 bases at V and 3 bases at J, with 13 bases in the middle. This CDR3 spans 13 amino acids. CDR3 in amino acids: CASSFQSEETQYF. CDR3 DNA sequence: TGCGCCAGCTCGTTTCAGTCAGAAGAGACCCAGTACTTC.

J is TRBJ2-5 and V is TRBV11-3; 14 bases agree with TRBD2. Germline values: CDR1 SGHNT, CDR2 YENEEA. The CDR3 loop spans 17 amino acids. Germline trimming cut 4 bases from V and 6 bases from J; bases unmatched to any gene: 10. CDR3 amino acids: CASSSTSGRASPQTQYF. The DNA of the CDR3 is TGTGCCAGCAGCTCGACTAGCGGGAGGGCCAGCCCCCAGACCCAGTACTTC.

This clonotype was recorded at least ten times. This chain joins TRBV11-2 and TRBJ2-4; D possibly matches TRBD1 or TRBD2 (5 bases each). Trimming took 3 bases from V and 6 from J, leaving 12 bases between them. Germline loops: CDR1 SGHAT, CDR2 FQNNGV. The CDR3 is made up of 14 amino acids. CDR3 sequence reads: CASSLVRDPNIQYF. The DNA of the CDR3 is TGTGCCAGCAGCTTGGTCCGGGACCCAAACATTCAGTACTTC.

This clonotype came up many times. This chain joins TRBV27 and TRBJ1-1; TRBD1 aligns across 8 bases. Trimming at V came to 6 bases and at J to 6 bases, leaving 6 bases not matched to a gene. CDR1 is MNHEY and CDR2 is SMNVEV in the germline V gene (reference sequence). The CDR3 consists of 13 residues. The CDR3 region has the DNA TGTGCCAGCAGCTTTTCACAGGGGGCTGAAGCTTTCTTT. As protein: CASSFSQGAEAFF.

This clonotype was observed a handful of times. The gene calls are TRBV18 and TRBJ2-1; the D is unclear. Germline V gene data show CDR1 as KGHSH and CDR2 as LQKENI. The CDR3 is 13 residues long. V lost 8 bases to trimming and J lost 3 bases, with 11 bases between them. CDR3 nucleotide sequence: TGTGCCAGCAGCCCCCGCAGCTACAATGAGCAGTTCTTC. Translation gives CASSPRSYNEQFF.

This clonotype was observed at least ten times. The rearrangement joins TRBV6-4 to TRBJ2-2; no clear D gene. The CDR3 runs 15 residues. The germline CDR1 and CDR2 sequences are MRHNA and SNTAGT. V lost 0 bases and J 4 bases, leaving 9 bases between the germline ends. The CDR3 here is CASSDSTVPTGELFF. The CDR3 bases are TGTGCCAGCAGTGACTCGACCGTCCCCACCGGGGAGCTGTTTTTT.

A remark on this clonotype: A much larger clone differs by one base, so this may be a read error. The V call is TRBV6-5, the J call TRBJ1-4; D remains unclear. The CDR3 runs 16 residues. From germline, CDR1 is MNHEY and CDR2 SVGAGI. The CDR3 protein is CVSSYSDLPGNEKLFF. The CDR3 DNA sequence: TGTGTCAGCAGTTACTCGGACCTACCCGGTAATGAAAAACTGTTTTTT.

This chain links TRBV6-2 or TRBV6-3 with TRBJ2-1; D not resolved. V shed 0 bases and J shed 8 bases, with 11 bases lying between them. The CDR3 sequence is 14 residues long. Looked up from germline, CDR1 is MNHEY and CDR2 is SVGEGT. The CDR3 loop is CASSYSPGFDEQFF. CDR3 DNA: TGTGCCAGCAGTTACTCACCCGGTTTCGATGAGCAGTTCTTC.